This TCR beta chain came from a study of CXCR3-negative and CXCR3-positive naive CD8 T cells. Details on this clonotype: Its antigen is unknown.

Findings of the study overall: Each naive subset displayed comparably high diversity, whereas memory CD8+ cells displayed much lower diversity. The study found more hydrophobic TRB CDR3s in CXCR3-positive naive cells than in CXCR3-negative naive cells.

Through 5' RACE with UMI labels, the TRB cDNA libraries were prepared. TCRdb re-called the 5' RACE reads; every CDR3 protein appears as one record, without DNA. Recorded for this sample: fewer than 65,000 distinct CDR3 sequences. The CDR3 covers 12 residues. Germline CDR1 reads ENHRY; CDR2 reads SYGVKD. Sequenced: naive CXCR3+ CD8+ T cells from blood. As for subset: CD45RO-CCR7+CD27+CD95- naive CD8+ T cells expressing CXCR3 (TNR3+). The rearrangement joins TRBV10-3 to TRBJ2-1; the D gene TCRdb calls, TRBD1, cannot be checked with no DNA. The receptor was isolated from a human donor in good health. Some clones in this sample may be carry-over from other donors' samples. The CDR3 loop is CATLVGNNEQFF.